The next 11 T cell receptor beta chains were all read from a single sample in a study of T cells in Graves' hyperthyroidism and ophthalmopathy. Using RNA transcripts as the source, TCR beta CDR3 regions were amplified. The primer set for the first-round RT-PCR of the TCR CDR3 was HTBI. Using its own MiXCR run on the multiplex PCR reads, TCRdb lists one record per CDR3 protein. The sample holds around 300,000 distinct CDR3 sequences; 14% are singletons and the top ten take around 24%. The sample consisted of blood. The source of these receptors is a woman younger than 45 with Graves' hyperthyroidism.

The chain links TRBV19 to TRBJ2-3; D possibly corresponds to TRBD1 (6 bases). Trimming removed 4 bases at V and 1 base at J, with 9 bases between. Per the germline V gene, CDR1 is LNHDA and CDR2 is SQIVND (reference sequence). This CDR3 is built from 14 residues. Here the CDR3 DNA reads TGTGCCAGTAGTAAAACAGGGCGCACAGATACGCAGTATTTT. Its translation: CASSKTGRTDTQYF.

A few counts support this clonotype. The junction and the germline gene differ at one end; a read error may be behind it. The CDR3, as DNA: TGTGCCAGCAGGGGGCCTAGCACAGATGCGCAGTATTTT. Its protein is CASRGPSTDAQYF. This rearrangement joins TRBV6-1 to TRBJ2-3, with D perhaps matching TRBD1 or TRBD2 (5 bases each). CDR3 size: 13 residues. The germline CDR1 and CDR2 sequences are MNHNS and SASEGT.

The V and J genes are TRBV20-1 and TRBJ1-4; D not resolved. CDR3 size: 13 residues. V was shortened by 6 bases and J by 10 bases, with 18 bases between the two germline ends. Per germline, CDR1 DFQATT and CDR2 SNEGSKA (reference sequence). In DNA, the CDR3 is TGCAGTGCCCAGACTCAGGTGGAGGGAAAACTGTTTTTT. Translation gives CSAQTQVEGKLFF.

Ten or more counts support this clonotype. This chain joins TRBV6-2 or TRBV6-3 and TRBJ2-7; 13 bases match TRBD2. Germline assignment: CDR1 MNHEY and CDR2 SVGEGT. J lost 4 bases, V lost 10 bases, and 4 bases had no gene match. This CDR3 has 13 amino acids. CDR3 residues: CATRTSGRYEQYF. CDR3 sequence (DNA): TGTGCCACTCGGACTAGCGGGAGATACGAGCAGTACTTC.

The chain joins TRBV27 to TRBJ1-1; D remains ambiguous. CDR3 length equals 12 residues. Per the germline V gene, CDR1 is MNHEY and CDR2 is SMNVEV (reference sequence). V gave up 0 bases and J gave up 10 bases, with 9 bases separating them. CDR3 nucleotide sequence: TGTGCCAGCAGTTTATCGACGGGGATAGCTTTCTTT. Its protein product is CASSLSTGIAFF.

This clonotype was counted many times. The V call is TRBV11-2, the J call TRBJ2-7, with D perhaps matching TRBD2 (6 bases). Trimming removed 4 bases at V and 4 bases at J, with 11 bases between. Per the germline V gene, CDR1 is SGHAT and CDR2 is FQNNGV. The CDR3 contains 13 residues. The CDR3 spells CASSSLASYEQYF. In DNA, the CDR3 is TGTGCCAGCAGCTCTCTAGCGAGTTACGAGCAGTACTTC.

This clonotype was counted many times. The rearrangement uses TRBV27 and TRBJ2-7, with 11 bases aligning to TRBD2. V dropped 5 bases and J dropped 4; count of bases not matched to a gene: 7. This CDR3 is 15 amino acids long. Per germline, CDR1 MNHEY and CDR2 SMNVEV (reference sequence). The CDR3 DNA reads TGTGCCAGCAGTACCCCGGGACTAGCGGTTTACGAGCAGTACTTC. This encodes CASSTPGLAVYEQYF.

There are a few counts of this clonotype. The chain recombines TRBV19 with TRBJ2-1; no reliable D call. Trimming pared 7 bases from V and 5 bases from J, leaving 15 bases between. Germline V gene data show CDR1 as LNHDA and CDR2 as SQIVND (reference sequence). The CDR3 length is 14 residues. The CDR3 region is CASKPSPSNNEQFF. CDR3 coding DNA: TGTGCCAGTAAGCCCAGCCCCTCTAACAATGAGCAGTTCTTC.

This clonotype was observed many times. The genes are TRBV20-1 and TRBJ1-5, with a weak D call TRBD1 (5 bases). Germline CDR1 reads DFQATT; CDR2 reads SNEGSKA (reference sequence). The CDR3 runs to 13 residues. The germline V and J ends were trimmed by 7 bases and 0 bases, with 10 bases remaining between them. The CDR3 region is CSVRGDSNQPQHF. In DNA form, the CDR3 reads TGCAGTGTCCGGGGGGATAGCAATCAGCCCCAGCATTTT.

The chain carries TRBV6-6 and TRBJ2-3; D is ambiguous. CDR3 length: 13 amino acids. Germline-derived CDR1 and CDR2 are MNHNY and SVGAGI (reference sequence). V was clipped by 0 bases and J by 4 bases, with 5 bases between them. CDR3 sequence: CASSYSSSDTQYF. CDR3 DNA: TGTGCCAGCAGTTACTCGTCTTCAGATACGCAGTATTTT.

V usage is TRBV12-3 or TRBV12-4 and J usage is TRBJ1-1; D unresolved. This CDR3 comprises 13 residues. The germline V and J ends were trimmed by 1 base and 2 bases, with 5 bases remaining between them. This CDR3 is CASSLEDNTEAFF. Written as DNA, the CDR3 is TGTGCCAGCAGTTTAGAGGACAACACTGAAGCTTTCTTT.